One and the same sample provided the 8 T cell receptor beta chains below, sequenced in a study of blood T cell repertoires in COVID-19. TCRdb's copy holds only in-frame clones and misses some; the assay was immunoSEQ multiplex PCR. The profile covers about 260,000 clones, with about 86% appearing a single time and less than 4% taken by the ten largest. The sequenced sample consisted of peripheral blood. Source of these receptors: a man between 18 and 29 years old with active or convalescent COVID-19.

The chain employs TRBV28 and TRBJ2-1; 10 bases are shared with TRBD2. The CDR3 totals 15 residues. CDR1 and CDR2 from the germline V gene are MDHEN and SYDVKM. Germline trimming cut 2 bases from V and 3 bases from J; bases unmatched to any gene: 1. The CDR3 protein is CASSLASGGYNEQFF. CDR3 DNA sequence: TGTGCCAGCAGTTTAGCTAGCGGGGGCTACAATGAGCAGTTCTTC.

The chain combines TRBV6-5 with TRBJ1-4, with a weak D call TRBD1 (5 bases). The CDR3 spans 14 residues. V dropped 6 bases and J dropped 1 base, with 9 bases sitting between them. CDR1 MNHEY and CDR2 SVGAGI come from the germline V gene. CDR3 amino acids: CASRITGTNEKLFF. The DNA for the CDR3 is TGTGCCAGCAGAATTACAGGAACTAATGAAAAACTGTTTTTT.

V gene TRBV7-9 combines with J gene TRBJ2-7; a weak D match, TRBD2 (5 bases). This CDR3 is built from 15 residues. Germline-derived CDR1 and CDR2 are SEHNR and FQNEAQ (reference sequence). The germline V and J ends were trimmed by 1 base and 3 bases, with 13 bases remaining between them. The CDR3 DNA is TGTGCCAGCAGCTTAGGTGGCGGGCGGCTCTACGAGCAGTACTTC. This codes for CASSLGGGRLYEQYF.

This rearrangement joins TRBV15 to TRBJ1-2; D gene ambiguous. The CDR3 sequence is 14 residues long. Germline V CDR1 and CDR2: LNHNV, YYDKDF (reference sequence). V lost 2 bases to trimming and J lost 14 bases, with 21 bases between them. This chain's CDR3 is CATSRPGPESRGTF. CDR3 DNA: TGTGCCACCAGCAGACCTGGGCCAGAGAGCCGTGGGACCTTC. Based on the CDR3 plus reference TRBV15 and TRBJ1-2, the full variable domain is DAMVIQNPRYQVTQFGKPVTLSCSQTLNHNVMYWYQQKSSQAPKLLFHYYDKDFNNEADTPDNFQSRRPNTSFCFLDIRSPGLGDTAMYLCATSRPGPESRGTFGSGTRLTVV.

This clone has only one observation. The chain combines TRBV7-2 with TRBJ1-2; D is possibly TRBD1 (5 bases). Trimming removed 2 bases from V and 4 bases from J, with 23 bases in between. This CDR3 comprises 18 residues. Per the germline V gene, CDR1 is SGHTA and CDR2 is FQGNSA. CDR3 in amino acids: CASSLSLNPLDTSYGYTF. The CDR3 bases are TGTGCCAGCAGCTTAAGTCTGAATCCTTTGGACACTTCCTATGGCTACACCTTC.

The gene calls are TRBV19 and TRBJ1-5; 9 bases agree with TRBD1. The CDR3 sequence is 16 residues long. V lost 4 bases, J lost 6 bases, and 10 bases stayed unmatched. CDR1 and CDR2 from the germline V gene are LNHDA and SQIVND (reference sequence). CDR3: CASSTPGTGFPQPQHF. The CDR3 nucleotides read TGTGCCAGTAGTACCCCCGGGACAGGGTTTCCTCAGCCCCAGCATTTT. The variable domain in full, with the rest retrieved from reference TRBV19 and TRBJ1-5, is DGGITQSPKYLFRKEGQNVTLSCEQNLNHDAMYWYRQDPGQGLRLIYYSQIVNDFQKGDIAEGYSVSREKKESFPLTVTSAQKNPTAFYLCASSTPGTGFPQPQHFGDGTRLSIL.

V is TRBV10-1 and J is TRBJ2-4; D uncertain. The CDR3 contains 15 residues. Between the trimmed V and J ends, which lost 5 bases and 0 bases, there was a span of 11 bases. Looked up from germline, CDR1 is WNHNN and CDR2 is SYGVQD (reference sequence). The CDR3 nucleotides read TGCGCCAGCAGTTCCCAGACAATAGCCAAAAACATTCAGTACTTC. Protein product: CASSSQTIAKNIQYF.

This clone came up a few times. J is TRBJ2-3 and V is TRBV13; 11 bases match TRBD1. Losses at the gene ends were 5 bases for V and 6 bases for J; bases not matched to a gene: 13. CDR1 is PRHDT and CDR2 is FYEKMQ in the germline V gene (reference sequence). The CDR3 consists of 17 residues. As DNA, the CDR3 is TGTGCCAGCAGCCACTATAACCGGGACAGGGGGGAGGATACGCAGTATTTT. Translation: CASSHYNRDRGEDTQYF.